A single sample is the source of the 29 T cell receptor beta chains below, sequenced in a study of Graves' ophthalmopathy and Graves' hyperthyroidism. The TCR beta CDR3 regions underwent amplification from RNA transcripts. The first round was an RT-PCR with HTBI primers, and the second round was a multiplex PCR. TCRdb reprocessed the multiplex PCR reads with MiXCR, giving one entry per CDR3 protein. The sample lists some 390,000 distinct CDR3 sequences, around 18% occurring once. Sequenced: peripheral blood. All receptors come from a woman aged 18 to 35 with Graves' ophthalmopathy.

This clonotype has ten or more counts. J is TRBJ1-2 and V is TRBV20-1, with TRBD1 as a possible D gene (5 bases). CDR3 length: 13 residues. V was pared by 6 bases and J by 0 bases, with 11 bases between. The V gene's germline CDR1 is DFQATT and CDR2 SNEGSKA (reference sequence). The chain's CDR3 is CSAGDVSNYGYTF. The CDR3 bases are TGCAGTGCCGGGGACGTTTCTAACTATGGCTACACCTTC.

The sample holds many counts of this clonotype. CDR3 nucleotides: TGCAGTGCTAGGGTTGGGACTAGCGGGACCACCGGGGAGCTGTTTTTT. It specifies CSARVGTSGTTGELFF. The rearrangement uses TRBV20-1 and TRBJ2-2, with 13 bases that match TRBD2. The length of the CDR3 is 16 residues. The germline CDR1 and CDR2 sequences are DFQATT and SNEGSKA (reference sequence). V lost 3 bases and J lost 4; bases outside the gene matches: 5.

This clonotype has at least ten counts. The V and J genes are TRBV19 and TRBJ1-5; no clear D. The germline V gene has CDR1 LNHDA and CDR2 SQIVND (reference sequence). Trimming left V 7 bases short and J 0 bases short, with 16 bases between. CDR3 length: 16 residues. The CDR3 protein is CASKGIGTLSNQPQHF. CDR3 coding DNA: TGTGCCAGTAAAGGGATAGGCACCCTTAGCAATCAGCCCCAGCATTTT.

The sample holds many counts of this clonotype. CDR3 in DNA: TGTGCCAGCAGCTGGGAGACAGGCAATCAGCCCCAGCATTTT. Translation gives CASSWETGNQPQHF. This chain links TRBV5-8 with TRBJ1-5; weak D call: TRBD1 (5 bases). The CDR3 has 14 amino acids. Germline assignment: CDR1 SGHTS and CDR2 YDEGEE. V lost 3 bases and J lost 2, with 9 bases in between.

This clonotype appeared many times. A read error may account for a junction end that differs from germline. This chain uses TRBV19 with TRBJ1-5, with unresolved D. The CDR3 loop spans 13 amino acids. Looked up from germline, CDR1 is LNHDA and CDR2 is SQIVND (reference sequence). The CDR3 loop is CASSIIGNQPQRF. The CDR3, as DNA: TGTGCCAGTAGTATAATCGGCAATCAGCCCCAGCGTTTT.

The sample holds many counts of this clonotype. The genes are TRBV28 and TRBJ1-1; 9 bases are shared with TRBD1. CDR1 is MDHEN, CDR2 SYDVKM, per germline. Trimming at V came to 7 bases and at J to 7 bases, leaving 10 bases not matched to a gene. The CDR3 is 14 residues long. The CDR3 here is CASKVTGGGVEAFF. For the CDR3, the DNA is TGTGCCAGCAAAGTAACAGGGGGCGGCGTTGAAGCTTTCTTT. Complete variable domain (other parts from reference TRBV28 and TRBJ1-1): DVKVTQSSRYLVKRTGEKVFLECVQDMDHENMFWYRQDPGLGLRLIYFSYDVKMKEKGDIPEGYSVSREKKERFSLILESASTNQTSMYLCASKVTGGGVEAFFGQGTRLTVV.

This clonotype was observed at least ten times. V usage is TRBV7-9 and J usage is TRBJ2-7, with D perhaps given as TRBD1 or TRBD2 (5 bases each). Germline-derived CDR1 and CDR2 are SEHNR and FQNEAQ (reference sequence). Trimming pared 5 bases from V and 2 bases from J, leaving 16 bases between. The CDR3 runs 15 residues. The chain's CDR3 is CASSPVFGGPYEQYF. The CDR3 DNA reads TGTGCCAGCAGCCCGGTATTTGGGGGACCCTACGAGCAGTACTTC.

This clonotype was found many times. The chain links TRBV6-2 or TRBV6-3 to TRBJ1-6; D possibly corresponds to TRBD1 (6 bases). Germline V gives CDR1 MNHEY, CDR2 SVGEGT. Deletions cut 8 bases from V and 2 bases from J, with 13 bases between. The CDR3 runs to 15 residues. The CDR3 DNA follows: TGTGCCAGCTGGCGGGGGCGCGCCTATAATTCACCCCTCCACTTT. Its translation is CASWRGRAYNSPLHF.

This clonotype was counted between two and nine times. The germline gene is not matched at one end of the junction; a read error may be the cause. This sequence joins TRBV6-1 and TRBJ2-7; the D is unclear. The germline V gene encodes CDR1 MNHNS and CDR2 SASEGT. The CDR3 covers 12 residues. CDR3 sequence reads: CANSVSGYEQYF. The CDR3 DNA reads TGTGCCAACAGTGTTTCCGGCTACGAGCAGTACTTC.

The chain recombines TRBV10-3 with TRBJ2-5; D is uncertain. Trimming pared 2 bases from V and 7 bases from J, leaving 14 bases between. From germline, CDR1 is ENHRY and CDR2 SYGVKD. The CDR3 extends over 14 amino acids. The CDR3 sequence is CAISERAPTGTQYF. As DNA, the CDR3 is TGTGCCATCAGTGAGCGGGCACCTACGGGGACCCAGTACTTC.

The rearrangement uses TRBV6-1 and TRBJ1-5; 8 positions match TRBD1. The V segment lost 4 bases and the J segment 7 bases; nucleotides outside the gene matches: 12. Germline CDR1 MNHNS, CDR2 SASEGT. The CDR3 consists of 16 residues. The CDR3 loop is CASSAEGQVWQQPQHF. CDR3 coding DNA: TGTGCCAGCAGTGCAGAGGGACAGGTTTGGCAGCAGCCCCAGCATTTT.

This clonotype was counted at least ten times. V is TRBV19 and J is TRBJ2-2, with 10 bases aligning to TRBD1. The J segment lost 5 bases and the V segment lost 5 bases, leaving 17 bases of the junction unmatched. Germline V gives CDR1 LNHDA, CDR2 SQIVND (reference sequence). The CDR3 extends over 19 amino acids. The CDR3 here is CASSLRDRGLRTRTGELFF. The CDR3 region has the DNA TGTGCCAGTAGTCTAAGGGACAGGGGACTTCGAACACGGACCGGGGAGCTGTTTTTT.

Many counts were recorded for this clonotype. The chain uses TRBV14 and TRBJ2-7, with D maybe TRBD1 (5 bases). The CDR3 runs 16 residues. V was clipped by 0 bases and J by 2 bases, with 14 bases between them. The germline CDR1 and CDR2 sequences are SGHDN and FVKESK. For the CDR3, the DNA is TGTGCCAGCAGCCAAGATTGGGCAGGGAACCCCTACGAGCAGTACTTC. The encoded protein is CASSQDWAGNPYEQYF.

About this clonotype: A much larger clone is a single base away; this may be a read error. The chain's CDR3 is CSVLSGLGNPYEKYF. DNA for the CDR3: TGCAGCGTTTTGTCGGGGCTCGGGAATCCCTACGAGAAGTACTTC. The V gene is TRBV29-1, the J gene TRBJ2-7; D may be TRBD1 or TRBD2 (5 bases each). From germline, CDR1 is SQVTM and CDR2 ANQGSEA. This CDR3 has 15 residues.

The sample holds many counts of this clonotype. The chain joins TRBV4-2 to TRBJ2-2, with D hard to call. Trimming left V 4 bases short and J 5 bases short, with 14 bases between. There are 15 residues in the CDR3. Germline lookup yields CDR1 LGHNA and CDR2 YNFKEQ. The CDR3 nucleotides are TGTGCCAGCAGCCTGGACGCTCTCGATACCGGGGAGCTGTTTTTT. Protein product: CASSLDALDTGELFF.

The rearrangement joins TRBV28 to TRBJ2-7, with TRBD1 matching 10 bases. The CDR3 runs to 14 residues. Germline V gene lookup returns CDR1 MDHEN and CDR2 SYDVKM. V lost 3 bases and J lost 6; bases outside the gene matches: 5. In DNA form, the CDR3 reads TGTGCCAGCAGTTTTAGGACAGGGGGGCGCGAGCAGTACTTC. It codes for CASSFRTGGREQYF.

The V gene is TRBV28, the J gene TRBJ1-1, with D unresolved. Looked up from germline, CDR1 is MDHEN and CDR2 is SYDVKM. The CDR3 totals 13 residues. V lost 6 bases to trimming and J lost 5 bases, with 13 bases between them. The CDR3, as DNA: TGTGCCAGCAGCGAGGTCCGATGGACTGAAGCTTTCTTT. This encodes CASSEVRWTEAFF.

In its sample, this clonotype was seen many times. The chain employs TRBV30 and TRBJ1-2, with 9 bases matching TRBD1. The CDR3 contains 12 residues. Germline CDR1 is GTSNPN and CDR2 is SVGIG (reference sequence). The V and J ends lost 3 bases and 8 bases, in that order; junction bases with no gene match: 4. The CDR3 loop reads CAWRRQGGGYTF. CDR3 in DNA: TGTGCCTGGAGGAGACAGGGGGGAGGCTACACCTTC.

This clonotype was counted ten times or more. The V and J genes are TRBV7-8 and TRBJ1-2; TRBD1 is a possible D gene (5 bases). Trimming cost V 5 bases and J 0 bases, with 16 bases left between them. Germline loops: CDR1 SGHVS, CDR2 FQNEAQ. The CDR3 runs to 16 residues. The CDR3 region has the DNA TGTGCCAGCAGCCCCTATTGGACATCGGCTAACTATGGCTACACCTTC. The encoded protein is CASSPYWTSANYGYTF. The full variable domain, its missing parts supplied by reference TRBV7-8 and TRBJ1-2, is GAGVSQSPRYKVAKRGQDVALRCDPISGHVSLFWYQQALGQGPEFLTYFQNEAQLDKSGLPSDRFFAERPEGSVSTLKIQRTQQEDSAVYLCASSPYWTSANYGYTFGSGTRLTVV.

This clonotype was seen repeatedly, ten times or more. This chain links TRBV28 with TRBJ1-1; D unclear. The V end lost 3 bases, the J end lost 1 base, and 9 bases lay between the germline ends. The CDR3 runs to 14 residues. CDR1 and CDR2 (germline): MDHEN, SYDVKM. CDR3 DNA: TGTGCCAGCAGTTTCGGACGGCGGAACACTGAAGCTTTCTTT. Translated, it gives CASSFGRRNTEAFF.

This clonotype appeared many times. V and J are TRBV4-3 and TRBJ2-4; 7 bases align to TRBD1. Looked up from germline, CDR1 is LGHNA and CDR2 is YSLEER. The CDR3 sequence is 19 residues long. Unmatched junction bases numbered 21, after V lost 3 bases and J lost 7 bases. The CDR3 here is CASSHGTRGFPSLSNIQYF. The CDR3 DNA reads TGCGCCAGCAGCCACGGAACCAGGGGGTTCCCGTCACTCAGTAACATTCAGTACTTC.

The table lists this clonotype with many counts. This chain connects TRBV30 to TRBJ2-7; the D gene is possibly TRBD2 (5 bases). The CDR3 runs to 13 residues. Trimming removed 0 bases at V and 7 bases at J, with 13 bases between. Germline V lookup: CDR1 GTSNPN, CDR2 SVGIG (reference sequence). Here the CDR3 reads CAWSVLVAREQYF. The CDR3 coding sequence is TGTGCCTGGAGTGTATTAGTAGCGAGGGAGCAGTACTTC.

This clonotype was counted at least ten times. The chain couples TRBV2 to TRBJ2-5; D ambiguous. The V gene's germline CDR1 is SNHLY and CDR2 FYNNEI. V was shortened by 6 bases and J by 7 bases, with 6 bases between the two germline ends. This CDR3 has 10 residues. As DNA, the CDR3 is TGTGCCAGCAGCCCTGGGACCCAGTACTTC. This codes for CASSPGTQYF.

This clonotype was counted many times. The chain joins TRBV6-5 to TRBJ1-2; no clear D gene. Trimming cost V 4 bases and J 7 bases, with 13 bases left between them. Germline assignment: CDR1 MNHEY and CDR2 SVGAGI. The CDR3 is made up of 13 amino acids. In nucleotides, the CDR3 is TGTGCCAGCAGTTCTCAAGGGATCCCTGGCTACACCTTC. This gives the protein CASSSQGIPGYTF.

V usage is TRBV15 and J usage is TRBJ1-5; D is uncertain. The germline CDR1 and CDR2 sequences are LNHNV and YYDKDF (reference sequence). CDR3 length equals 14 residues. Trimming took 0 bases from V and 2 from J, leaving 5 bases between them. As DNA, the CDR3 is TGTGCCACCAGCAGAGAAACGGGCAATCAGCCCCAGCATTTT. Residues: CATSRETGNQPQHF. Full variable domain (remainder filled in from reference TRBV15 and TRBJ1-5): DAMVIQNPRYQVTQFGKPVTLSCSQTLNHNVMYWYQQKSSQAPKLLFHYYDKDFNNEADTPDNFQSRRPNTSFCFLDIRSPGLGDTAMYLCATSRETGNQPQHFGDGTRLSIL.

The chain has TRBV6-5 and TRBJ2-5; no firm D call. This CDR3 spans 14 amino acids. CDR1 and CDR2 from the germline V gene are MNHEY and SVGAGI. Trimming shortened V by 2 bases and J by 5 bases, and 12 bases separated the two germline ends. CDR3 nucleotide sequence: TGTGCCAGCAGTTACCATGTGGAGTCGGAGACCCAGTACTTC. Amino acid sequence: CASSYHVESETQYF.

The V and J genes are TRBV7-2 and TRBJ2-7, with D possibly being TRBD1 (5 bases). V shed 5 bases and J shed 0 bases, with 11 bases lying between them. The CDR3 has 14 amino acids. The germline CDR1 and CDR2 sequences are SGHTA and FQGNSA. The CDR3 here is CASSALRGSYEQYF. CDR3 bases: TGTGCCAGCAGCGCGTTAAGGGGCTCCTACGAGCAGTACTTC.

This clonotype has at least ten counts. This chain links TRBV7-2 with TRBJ1-1; 9 bases fit TRBD1. The length of the CDR3 is 15 residues. Looked up from germline, CDR1 is SGHTA and CDR2 is FQGNSA. V lost 4 bases and J lost 3; bases outside the gene matches: 6. In DNA form, the CDR3 reads TGTGCCAGCAGCTCATACAGGGGGCGGGACACTGAAGCTTTCTTT. This sequence encodes CASSSYRGRDTEAFF.

This clonotype has a count of ten or more. V and J are TRBV6-2 or TRBV6-3 and TRBJ2-7, with 7 bases identical to TRBD1. In germline, CDR1 is MNHEY, CDR2 SVGEGT. The trim removed 0 bases at V and 2 bases at J, leaving 4 bases unmatched. The CDR3 has 15 amino acids. CDR3 in DNA: TGTGCCAGCAGTTACTCCATCGGGACAGCCTACGAGCAGTACTTC. It encodes CASSYSIGTAYEQYF.